One sample yielded the 24 T cell receptor beta chains listed below, sequenced in a study of cytomegalovirus exposure and HLA in healthy donors. The study ran its PCR with 60 Vbeta and 13 Jbeta primers. TCRdb's table, derived via immunoSEQ multiplex PCR, lists solely in-frame clones and lacks some. The table shows 130,000 or so clones, with roughly three fifths occurring only once. Sequencing was carried out using PBMCs. These receptors came from a male donor in good health and CMV-seronegative.

This clone has a single count. The chain combines TRBV7-2 with TRBJ2-3; D is possibly TRBD2 (6 bases). Germline V CDR1 and CDR2: SGHTA, FQGNSA. CDR3 length: 12 amino acids. V was clipped by 4 bases and J by 6 bases, with 8 bases between them. Here the CDR3 DNA reads TGTGCCAGCAGCTCTCTAGCGGATACGCAGTATTTT. This translates into CASSSLADTQYF.

The V gene is TRBV25-1, the J gene TRBJ2-3; D is unresolved. Looked up from germline, CDR1 is MGHDK and CDR2 is SYGVNS. CDR3 length: 14 residues. The V and J ends lost 2 bases and 6 bases respectively, with 12 bases between them. The CDR3 reads CASSENGAYDTQYF. Here the CDR3 DNA reads TGTGCCAGCAGTGAAAACGGAGCCTACGATACGCAGTATTTT.

CDR3 region: CASSPNIGQKNTEAFF. The CDR3 nucleotides read TGTGCCAGCAGCCCTAACATTGGACAGAAGAACACTGAAGCTTTCTTT. The rearrangement links TRBV7-9 to TRBJ1-1; TRBD1 is a possible D gene (6 bases). Germline-derived CDR1 and CDR2 are SEHNR and FQNEAQ (reference sequence). The CDR3 totals 16 residues. The ends were cut back, 5 bases at V and 1 base at J, with 17 bases in the middle.

CDR3 coding DNA: TGCGCCAGCAGCTTGGCTGACAACTTCGAGACAGATACGCAGTATTTT. Protein product: CASSLADNFETDTQYF. V usage is TRBV5-1 and J usage is TRBJ2-3; D is ambiguous. The ends were cut back, 0 bases at V and 3 bases at J, with 14 bases in the middle. The CDR3 is 16 residues long. The germline gives CDR1 SGHRS, CDR2 YFSETQ.

The chain employs TRBV5-6 and TRBJ1-6; perhaps TRBD1 as D (6 bases). Germline CDR1 reads SGHDT; CDR2 reads YYEEEE. The CDR3 consists of 15 residues. Between the trimmed V and J ends, which lost 2 bases and 7 bases, there was a span of 13 bases. The CDR3 bases are TGTGCCAGCAGCTTTGACAGGTTCGGGAATTCACCCCTCCACTTT. As protein: CASSFDRFGNSPLHF.

The rearrangement uses TRBV9 and TRBJ1-5; possible D gene TRBD1, 5 bases. V was clipped by 4 bases and J by 6 bases, with 14 bases between them. Germline assignment: CDR1 SGDLS and CDR2 YYNGEE. The length of the CDR3 is 14 residues. CDR3: CASSKRGGTQPQHF. CDR3 DNA sequence: TGTGCCAGCAGCAAACGGGGAGGGACTCAGCCCCAGCATTTT.

This chain links TRBV2 with TRBJ2-6; D gene uncertain. The germline gives CDR1 SNHLY, CDR2 FYNNEI. V was cut by 3 bases and J by 0 bases, with 6 bases left in between. This CDR3 is 15 amino acids long. In DNA form, the CDR3 reads TGTGCCAGCAGTGACAGGATCTCTGGGGCCAACGTCCTGACTTTC. Its translation is CASSDRISGANVLTF.

This clone was detected a few times. This chain connects TRBV2 to TRBJ1-1; the match to TRBD1 covers 8 bases. The V segment lost 7 bases and the J segment 1 base; nucleotides outside the gene matches: 5. The CDR3 totals 14 residues. From germline, CDR1 is SNHLY and CDR2 FYNNEI. The CDR3 loop reads CASTLQGGNTEAFF. The CDR3 DNA sequence: TGTGCCAGCACCCTACAGGGGGGGAACACTGAAGCTTTCTTT.

This clone was seen only once. J is TRBJ2-1 and V is TRBV14, with D possibly matching TRBD2 (5 bases). CDR3 size: 16 residues. V was pared by 3 bases and J by 2 bases, with 14 bases between. Germline V gene lookup returns CDR1 SGHDN and CDR2 FVKESK. For the CDR3, the DNA is TGTGCCAGCAGCCATATAAAACTAGTTCCCTACAATGAGCAGTTCTTC. It codes for CASSHIKLVPYNEQFF.

This clone has more than one count but fewer than ten. The chain recombines TRBV28 with TRBJ1-1; D gene unclear. The CDR3 has 14 amino acids. Germline values: CDR1 MDHEN, CDR2 SYDVKM. Trimming removed 2 bases from V and 0 bases from J, with 7 bases in between. The CDR3 region has the DNA TGTGCCAGCAGTTTACCATCCATGAACACTGAAGCTTTCTTT. Its protein product is CASSLPSMNTEAFF.

In the case of this clone: At one end the junction does not follow the germline gene, possibly because of a read error. The V and J genes are TRBV7-9 and TRBJ1-1; TRBD1 agrees at 7 bases. This CDR3 region has 12 residues. The V gene's germline CDR1 is SEHNR and CDR2 FQNEAQ (reference sequence). CDR3 sequence: CSSSDDRAEAFF. Here the CDR3 DNA reads TGTTCCAGCAGCGACGACAGGGCTGAAGCTTTCTTT.

This clone is a singleton in its sample. The CDR3 DNA reads TGTGCCAGCAGTTCGAAAATACAGGGGTTCTCCTACGAGCAGTACTTC. Translation: CASSSKIQGFSYEQYF. The V gene is TRBV27, the J gene TRBJ2-7, with TRBD1 matching 7 bases. Germline-derived CDR1 and CDR2 are MNHEY and SMNVEV (reference sequence). CDR3 length: 16 amino acids. Losses at the gene ends were 4 bases for V and 0 bases for J; bases not matched to a gene: 9.

J is TRBJ2-6 and V is TRBV6-5; D gene unclear. CDR1 is MNHEY and CDR2 is SVGAGI in the germline V gene. This CDR3 comprises 14 residues. V was pared by 2 bases and J by 2 bases, with 4 bases between. The CDR3 DNA sequence: TGTGCCAGCAGTTACGTCGCTGGGGCCAACGTCCTGACTTTC. This sequence encodes CASSYVAGANVLTF.

This clone showed up just once. This rearrangement joins TRBV6-6 to TRBJ2-7, with D possibly TRBD2 on 5 matching bases. V lost 8 bases and J lost 0, with 8 bases in between. CDR3 length equals 12 residues. Germline V gives CDR1 MNHNY, CDR2 SVGAGI (reference sequence). The CDR3 here is CASHEGSYEQYF. CDR3 bases: TGTGCCAGCCATGAGGGCTCCTACGAGCAGTACTTC.

The rearrangement links TRBV4-1 to TRBJ2-7; D possibly corresponds to TRBD1 (9 bases). The CDR3 runs 15 residues. Germline loops: CDR1 MGHRA, CDR2 YSYEKL. V was cut by 1 base and J by 9 bases, with 19 bases left in between. In DNA form, the CDR3 reads TGCGCCAGCAGCCAAGCGACAGGGGGACTAGTTATGCAGTACTTC. Its translation: CASSQATGGLVMQYF.

In regard to this clone: No conserved phenylalanine or tryptophan is present at the end of the CDR3, so a read error is the likely explanation. The J gene is TRBJ1-2, the V gene TRBV4-3; 12 bases are shared with TRBD1. The CDR3 runs 19 residues. The germline V gene has CDR1 LGHNA and CDR2 YSLEER. Trimming took 2 bases from V and 3 from J; bases not matched to a gene: 13. The CDR3 DNA follows: TGCGCCAGCAGCCAATCGTCCGGGACAGGGGGCGCGAGTTACTATGGCTACACCCTC. It is translated as CASSQSSGTGGASYYGYTL.

Regarding this clone: One end of the junction does not line up with germline, which may come from a read error. The chain uses TRBV7-9 and TRBJ2-3; D remains ambiguous. The CDR3 sequence is 12 residues long. In germline, CDR1 is SEHNR, CDR2 FQNEAQ (reference sequence). The chain's CDR3 is CSSSPSTDTQYF. The CDR3 nucleotides are TGTTCCAGCAGCCCTTCCACAGATACGCAGTATTTT.

The chain has TRBV4-3 and TRBJ2-7, with D possibly TRBD2 on 6 matching bases. Germline V gene sequence: CDR1 LGHNA, CDR2 YSLEER. V was trimmed by 0 bases and J by 0 bases, leaving 6 bases between them. The CDR3 consists of 14 residues. This CDR3 is CASSQETSSYEQYF. The CDR3 region has the DNA TGCGCCAGCAGCCAAGAGACTAGCTCCTACGAGCAGTACTTC.

The V gene is TRBV7-8, the J gene TRBJ1-5; D is uncertain. Trimming took 1 base from V and 0 from J, leaving 7 bases between them. CDR1 and CDR2 from the germline V gene are SGHVS and FQNEAQ. The CDR3 extends over 15 amino acids. This chain's CDR3 is CASSLGGDSNQPQHF. As DNA, the CDR3 is TGTGCCAGCAGCTTAGGCGGGGATAGCAATCAGCCCCAGCATTTT. Full variable domain (missing parts from reference TRBV7-8 and TRBJ1-5): GAGVSQSPRYKVAKRGQDVALRCDPISGHVSLFWYQQALGQGPEFLTYFQNEAQLDKSGLPSDRFFAERPEGSVSTLKIQRTQQEDSAVYLCASSLGGDSNQPQHFGDGTRLSIL.

V usage is TRBV2 and J usage is TRBJ2-1, with TRBD2 identical over 13 bases. Germline CDR1 and CDR2: SNHLY and FYNNEI. The CDR3 is 13 amino acids. The J segment lost 9 bases and the V segment lost 7 bases, leaving 3 bases of the junction unmatched. CDR3 residues: CASIGLAGVEQFF. In DNA form, the CDR3 reads TGTGCCAGCATTGGACTAGCGGGGGTTGAGCAGTTCTTC.

The chain is built from TRBV19 and TRBJ2-1; tentative D call: TRBD2 (6 bases). The CDR3 length is 11 residues. CDR1 is LNHDA and CDR2 is SQIVND in the germline V gene (reference sequence). Trimming removed 3 bases at V and 10 bases at J, with 7 bases between. The CDR3 loop is CASSMAGEQFF. The DNA for the CDR3 is TGTGCCAGTAGTATGGCGGGGGAGCAGTTCTTC.

This clone showed up just once. The chain joins TRBV7-3 to TRBJ2-1, with D possibly matching TRBD1 (6 bases). CDR3 length equals 14 residues. V was shortened by 5 bases and J by 5 bases, with 13 bases between the two germline ends. The V gene's germline CDR1 is SGHTA and CDR2 FQGTGA. CDR3 region: CASSPRGTNNEQFF. In DNA form, the CDR3 reads TGTGCCAGCAGCCCAAGGGGGACCAACAATGAGCAGTTCTTC. Together with reference TRBV7-3 and TRBJ2-1, the CDR3 gives the full variable domain: GAGVSQTPSNKVTEKGKYVELRCDPISGHTALYWYRQSLGQGPEFLIYFQGTGAADDSGLPNDRFFAVRPEGSVSTLKIQRTERGDSAVYLCASSPRGTNNEQFFGPGTRLTVL.

The genes are TRBV6-1 and TRBJ2-3, with 7 positions matching TRBD2. Germline V gives CDR1 MNHNS, CDR2 SASEGT. This CDR3 region has 16 residues. The junction had 6 bases not matched to a gene; V was cut back by 3 bases and J by 0 bases. CDR3 residues: CASSDDGGVSTDTQYF. The DNA of the CDR3 is TGTGCCAGCAGTGATGATGGGGGGGTTAGCACAGATACGCAGTATTTT.

For the CDR3, the DNA is TGTGCCAGCAGCTTGGAGGCTAGCGGGGGGGCTTGTGAGCAGTTCTTC. This gives the protein CASSLEASGGACEQFF. V gene TRBV5-6 combines with J gene TRBJ2-1, with 12 bases fitting TRBD2. Germline loops: CDR1 SGHDT, CDR2 YYEEEE. V was pared by 0 bases and J by 9 bases, with 7 bases of the junction left unmatched. The length of the CDR3 is 16 residues.